The 20 T cell receptor beta chains given below trace back to one sample, sequenced in a study of CD8+ T cells in alopecia areata. TCR sequencing used cDNA made by reverse transcription of extracted RNA. Data came from immunoSEQ multiplex PCR; TCRdb stores just in-frame clones and leaves some out. The sample carries some 130,000 clones, about 47% recorded once. The sequenced sample was CD8+ T cells sorted from blood, obtained at week 0. The receptors here all came from a human donor with alopecia areata.

In its sample, this clone was seen once. The V gene is TRBV5-4, the J gene TRBJ1-1; possibly TRBD1 for D (5 bases). There are 14 residues in the CDR3. V lost 4 bases and J lost 10, with 20 bases in between. The germline V gene has CDR1 SGHNT and CDR2 YYREEE (reference sequence). The DNA of the CDR3 is TGTGCCAGCAGCGCTCCCGGGACCGCTAATGTAGCTTTCTTT. It specifies CASSAPGTANVAFF.

The rearrangement uses TRBV9 and TRBJ2-5; D unresolved. Trimming cost V 3 bases and J 2 bases, with 5 bases left between them. CDR3 length equals 12 residues. Germline V CDR1 and CDR2: SGDLS, YYNGEE. CDR3 bases: TGTGCCAGCAGCGACGAGCAAGAGACCCAGTACTTC. Translation gives CASSDEQETQYF.

A remark on this clone: Other DNA sequences in the sample encode the same CDR3. The V and J genes are TRBV29-1 and TRBJ2-3, with D unresolved. Between the trimmed V and J ends, which lost 6 bases and 1 base, there was a span of 2 bases. The CDR3 sequence is 10 residues long. Germline-derived CDR1 and CDR2 are SQVTM and ANQGSEA. In nucleotides, the CDR3 is TGCAGCGTCCGCACAGATACGCAGTATTTT. It translates to CSVRTDTQYF.

The chain recombines TRBV30 with TRBJ2-3; D may be TRBD1 or TRBD2 (5 bases each). Per the germline V gene, CDR1 is GTSNPN and CDR2 is SVGIG (reference sequence). The CDR3 is 14 residues long. The V end was cut by 5 bases, the J end by 0 bases, with 12 bases between. CDR3 nucleotide sequence: TGTGCCTGGGGGACGTTGACTAGCACAGATACGCAGTATTTT. This translates into CAWGTLTSTDTQYF.

The rearrangement links TRBV2 to TRBJ2-3; D remains ambiguous. Trimming left V 1 base short and J 2 bases short, with 10 bases between. Germline V CDR1 and CDR2: SNHLY, FYNNEI. The CDR3 loop spans 15 amino acids. CDR3 sequence reads: CASSEGGLVTDTQYF. Written as DNA, the CDR3 is TGTGCCAGCAGTGAAGGGGGATTGGTCACAGATACGCAGTATTTT.

This clone was counted between two and nine times. The J gene is TRBJ2-5, the V gene TRBV5-1; D not certain. The tail of the sequence fits TRBJ2-7 better, so the J call may be wrong. Germline CDR1 and CDR2: SGHRS and YFSETQ. This CDR3 comprises 12 residues. The CDR3 spells CASSFPNHEQYF. In nucleotides, the CDR3 is TGCGCCAGCAGCTTTCCCAACCACGAGCAGTACTTC.

A remark on this clone: The sample holds other DNA sequences that translate to the same CDR3. The chain recombines TRBV30 with TRBJ1-1; TRBD1 might be the D (5 bases). This CDR3 contains 14 residues. Looked up from germline, CDR1 is GTSNPN and CDR2 is SVGIG (reference sequence). V was pared by 0 bases and J by 5 bases, with 13 bases between. For the CDR3, the DNA is TGTGCCTGGAGTGTAGGGACTGGGGGAACTGAAGCTTTCTTT. Its translation: CAWSVGTGGTEAFF.

This chain connects TRBV29-1 to TRBJ2-1; TRBD1 aligns across 9 bases. This CDR3 is 15 amino acids long. After removal of 5 bases from V and 4 bases from J, the junction contained 9 bases not matched to a gene. Germline V CDR1 and CDR2: SQVTM, ANQGSEA. The CDR3 DNA is TGCAGCGTTAGGACCTTGACAGGGGGTTACAATGAGCAGTTCTTC. Amino acids: CSVRTLTGGYNEQFF.

This sequence joins TRBV6-5 and TRBJ2-7; 9 nucleotides agree with TRBD2. This CDR3 comprises 15 residues. Germline values: CDR1 MNHEY, CDR2 SVGAGI. J lost 6 bases, V lost 6 bases, and 12 bases had no gene match. The CDR3 nucleotides read TGTGCCAGCAGCTCGACCTCGGGACTAGCTGCCGAGCAGTACTTC. Translated: CASSSTSGLAAEQYF.

This clone appeared once. The chain uses TRBV9 and TRBJ2-5; D may be TRBD1 (6 bases). V was cut by 0 bases and J by 5 bases, with 20 bases left in between. CDR1 and CDR2 (germline): SGDLS, YYNGEE. CDR3 length: 17 residues. The CDR3, as DNA: TGTGCCAGCAGCGTAGGTGTGGCAGGGGATTCTGTGGAGACCCAGTACTTC. Translating gives CASSVGVAGDSVETQYF.

The table lists this clone with many counts. V gene TRBV25-1 combines with J gene TRBJ2-1; D gene uncertain. Germline V gene data show CDR1 as MGHDK and CDR2 as SYGVNS. Trimming took 6 bases from V and 0 from J, leaving 21 bases between them. The CDR3 covers 18 residues. CDR3 region: CASSANPLGKFSYNEQFF. CDR3 DNA: TGTGCCAGCAGCGCCAATCCTCTGGGCAAATTCTCCTACAATGAGCAGTTCTTC.

The gene calls are TRBV25-1 and TRBJ1-4; no firm D call. With 3 bases removed from V and 7 bases from J, the gap between germline ends came to 3 bases. The germline CDR1 and CDR2 sequences are MGHDK and SYGVNS. This CDR3 region has 11 residues. This CDR3 is CASSDGEKLFF. CDR3 nucleotide sequence: TGTGCCAGCAGTGACGGTGAAAAACTGTTTTTT.

In its sample, this clone was seen once. The chain links TRBV5-1 to TRBJ2-1; either TRBD1 or TRBD2 may fit D (5 bases each). The CDR3 consists of 12 residues. V lost 4 bases and J 7 bases, leaving 9 bases between the germline ends. The germline V gene encodes CDR1 SGHRS and CDR2 YFSETQ. CDR3 amino acids: CASSPGRNEQFF. The CDR3 region has the DNA TGCGCCAGCAGCCCGGGGCGGAATGAGCAGTTCTTC.

The genes are TRBV25-1 and TRBJ1-1, with unresolved D. The CDR3 length is 11 residues. Germline V gene lookup returns CDR1 MGHDK and CDR2 SYGVNS. V dropped 8 bases and J dropped 6 bases, with 10 bases sitting between them. CDR3 sequence: CASGPGSEAFF. The CDR3 region has the DNA TGTGCCAGCGGGCCCGGGTCTGAAGCTTTCTTT.

The sample holds a few counts of this clone. This rearrangement joins TRBV7-2 to TRBJ2-7; D may correspond to TRBD1 or TRBD2 (5 bases each). The CDR3 has 15 amino acids. The V end was cut by 5 bases, the J end by 0 bases, with 14 bases between. The V gene's germline CDR1 is SGHTA and CDR2 FQGNSA. This CDR3 is CASSQTGRSSYEQYF. CDR3 DNA: TGTGCCAGCAGCCAAACGGGACGGAGCTCCTACGAGCAGTACTTC.

Regarding this clone: An end of the junction differs from the germline gene, which may be a read error. The chain is built from TRBV29-1 and TRBJ2-7; a possible D gene is TRBD1 (6 bases). Germline values: CDR1 SQVTM, CDR2 ANQGSEA. This CDR3 has 14 residues. The CDR3 loop reads CSVEGAGASYEQYF. CDR3 sequence (DNA): TGCAGCGTCGAAGGGGCAGGGGCTTCCTACGAGCAGTACTTC.

The J gene is TRBJ1-1, the V gene TRBV19; TRBD1 is a possible D gene (6 bases). Germline CDR1 LNHDA, CDR2 SQIVND (reference sequence). The CDR3 is 14 residues long. V was clipped by 6 bases and J by 0 bases, with 11 bases between them. This CDR3 is CASSLDRMNTEAFF. The DNA for the CDR3 is TGTGCCAGTAGCCTGGACAGAATGAACACTGAAGCTTTCTTT.

This clone came up a few times. The rearrangement joins TRBV27 to TRBJ1-6; no reliable D call. Germline V gene lookup returns CDR1 MNHEY and CDR2 SMNVEV (reference sequence). The V gene lost 0 bases and the J gene lost 10 bases, with 10 bases spanning the gap. This CDR3 contains 14 residues. The CDR3 loop is CASSLSDPRSPLHF. CDR3 DNA sequence: TGTGCCAGCAGTTTATCAGACCCAAGATCACCCCTCCACTTT.

DNA for the CDR3: TGCAGCGTTGAGACAGGCCGGAGCTACGAGCAGTACTTC. Translated: CSVETGRSYEQYF. The V call is TRBV29-1, the J call TRBJ2-7, with D possibly matching TRBD1 (6 bases). This CDR3 region has 13 residues. The V and J ends lost 3 bases and 3 bases respectively, with 12 bases between them. CDR1 is SQVTM and CDR2 is ANQGSEA in the germline V gene.

This clone was detected a few times. The chain is built from TRBV4-1 and TRBJ2-7; possible D gene TRBD1, 6 bases. V dropped 2 bases and J dropped 5 bases, with 13 bases sitting between them. The CDR3 runs 14 residues. In germline, CDR1 is MGHRA, CDR2 YSYEKL. The CDR3 sequence: CASSQMDSTDEQYF. CDR3 sequence (DNA): TGCGCCAGCAGCCAAATGGACAGTACCGACGAGCAGTACTTC.